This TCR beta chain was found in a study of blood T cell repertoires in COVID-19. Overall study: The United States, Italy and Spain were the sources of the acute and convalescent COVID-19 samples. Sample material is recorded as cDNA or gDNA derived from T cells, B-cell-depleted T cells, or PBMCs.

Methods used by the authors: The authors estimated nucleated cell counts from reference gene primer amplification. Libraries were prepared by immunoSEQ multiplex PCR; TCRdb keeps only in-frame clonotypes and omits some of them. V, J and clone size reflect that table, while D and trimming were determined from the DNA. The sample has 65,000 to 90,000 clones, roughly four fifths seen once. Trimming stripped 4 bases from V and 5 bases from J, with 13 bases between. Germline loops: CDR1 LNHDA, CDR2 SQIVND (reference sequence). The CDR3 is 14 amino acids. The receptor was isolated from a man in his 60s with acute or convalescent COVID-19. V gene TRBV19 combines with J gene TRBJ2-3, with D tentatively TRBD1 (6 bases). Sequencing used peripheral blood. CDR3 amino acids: CASSTGQYGDTQYF. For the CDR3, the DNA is TGTGCCAGTAGTACTGGACAGTATGGAGATACGCAGTATTTT.